The 23 T cell receptor beta chains below were found in one sample sequenced in a study of blood T cells in healthy people across ages. PCR was performed a second time for roughly 6 to 12 cycles using a sample-barcoded 5' primer and a J-beta primer mix. TCRdb reprocessed the 5' RACE reads with MiXCR, giving one entry per CDR3 protein. The sample has some 1,800,000 distinct CDR3 sequences, about two fifths seen once. The sequenced sample was blood. All receptors derive from a human donor in good health.

A few counts support this clonotype. The rearrangement joins TRBV6-1 to TRBJ1-1, with D hard to call. The CDR3 length is 15 residues. The germline V gene encodes CDR1 MNHNS and CDR2 SASEGT. Trimming took off 3 bases at V and 1 base at J, with 12 bases between the two ends. The CDR3 here is CASSDTEGRNTEAFF. The DNA of the CDR3 is TGTGCCAGCAGTGACACCGAAGGACGGAACACTGAAGCTTTCTTT.

The V and J genes are TRBV7-2 and TRBJ1-5, with D uncertain. V was clipped by 5 bases and J by 0 bases, with 11 bases between them. This CDR3 region has 15 residues. CDR1 is SGHTA and CDR2 is FQGNSA in the germline V gene. As DNA, the CDR3 is TGTGCCAGCAGCCAAGTCGGGAATAGCAATCAGCCCCAGCATTTT. Protein sequence: CASSQVGNSNQPQHF.

V gene TRBV7-9 combines with J gene TRBJ2-7; no firm D call. Germline V gene lookup returns CDR1 SEHNR and CDR2 FQNEAQ (reference sequence). Trimming removed 6 bases at V and 0 bases at J, with 9 bases between. This CDR3 is 13 amino acids long. The CDR3 loop is CASSQPNSYEQYF. The CDR3 nucleotides read TGTGCCAGCAGTCAACCTAACTCCTACGAGCAGTACTTC.

The chain links TRBV12-3 or TRBV12-4 to TRBJ2-2; 7 nucleotides align to TRBD1. The CDR3 extends over 14 amino acids. The V gene end was trimmed by 5 bases and the J gene end by 5 bases; junction bases not matched to a gene: 5. CDR3 region: CASSGGQRTGELFF. DNA for the CDR3: TGTGCCAGCAGTGGGGGACAGCGTACCGGGGAGCTGTTTTTT.

The V gene is TRBV7-2, the J gene TRBJ2-5; D remains unclear. This CDR3 region has 12 residues. V lost 5 bases and J lost 14, with 18 bases in between. Germline-derived CDR1 and CDR2 are SGHTA and FQGNSA. The CDR3: CASSPRYYEHYF. The CDR3 DNA reads as TGTGCCAGCAGCCCCCGATACTACGAGCATTACTTC.

Details on this clonotype: A read error may produce the germline difference seen at one junction end. V gene TRBV7-2 combines with J gene TRBJ1-2; tentatively, D is TRBD1 (6 bases). The length of the CDR3 is 15 residues. The germline V gene encodes CDR1 SGHTA and CDR2 FQGNSA. The CDR3 sequence is CAGSQQGSGEGGYTF. The CDR3 DNA reads TGTGCCGGCAGCCAACAAGGGTCAGGGGAGGGTGGCTACACCTTC. The whole variable domain, remainder taken from reference TRBV7-2 and TRBJ1-2, is GAGVSQSPSNKVTEKGKDVELRCDPISGHTALYWYRQSLGQGLEFLIYFQGNSAPDKSGLPSDRFSAERTGGSVSTLTIQRTQQEDSAVYLCAGSQQGSGEGGYTFGSGTRLTVV.

This clonotype has more than one count but fewer than ten. This chain links TRBV6-2 or TRBV6-3 with TRBJ2-5, with a tentative D call TRBD2 (5 bases). Trimming shortened V by 6 bases and J by 2 bases, and 16 bases separated the two germline ends. Per germline, CDR1 MNHEY and CDR2 SVGEGT. This CDR3 contains 15 residues. The CDR3 protein is CASRQRTSFQETQYF. Written as DNA, the CDR3 is TGTGCCAGCAGACAAAGGACTTCCTTTCAAGAGACCCAGTACTTC.

This clonotype has just a few counts. The junction and the germline gene differ at one end; a read error may be behind it. The chain couples TRBV7-8 to TRBJ1-1; D is unresolved. Germline-derived CDR1 and CDR2 are SGHVS and FQNEAQ. The CDR3 is 14 amino acids. This CDR3 reads CASSFSSMNTEAFF. The CDR3 nucleotides read TGCGCCAGCAGCTTTTCATCGATGAACACTGAAGCTTTCTTT.

This clonotype was observed a handful of times. This chain joins TRBV10-3 and TRBJ2-7; D not certain. Germline CDR1 is ENHRY and CDR2 is SYGVKD. The CDR3 has 12 residues. V was cut by 11 bases and J by 7 bases, with 18 bases left in between. The CDR3 protein is CAVRAAVGEQYF. The CDR3 nucleotides read TGTGCCGTCCGGGCCGCCGTAGGGGAGCAGTACTTC.

The chain has TRBV9 and TRBJ2-3; D is unresolved. Germline assignment: CDR1 SGDLS and CDR2 YYNGEE. The germline V and J ends were trimmed by 0 bases and 5 bases, with 7 bases remaining between them. The length of the CDR3 is 13 residues. The CDR3 DNA reads as TGTGCCAGCAGCGTAGAGAGGTTAGATACGCAGTATTTT. Encoded protein: CASSVERLDTQYF.

The chain uses TRBV7-3 and TRBJ1-5; 7 positions match TRBD1. There are 15 residues in the CDR3. V trimming: 3 bases; J trimming: 4 bases; junction bases outside the gene matches: 6. Germline CDR1 SGHTA, CDR2 FQGTGA. DNA for the CDR3: TGTGCCAGCAGCTTGGACAGGATCCTTAATCAGCCCCAGCATTTT. Translated, it gives CASSLDRILNQPQHF.

V usage is TRBV20-1 and J usage is TRBJ2-1; 12 bases map to TRBD1. Germline values: CDR1 DFQATT, CDR2 SNEGSKA (reference sequence). The junction had 14 bases not matched to a gene; V was cut back by 2 bases and J by 0 bases. The CDR3 covers 20 residues. CDR3 protein: CSARTFRGQGAIGSYNEQFF. In DNA, the CDR3 is TGCAGTGCTAGAACCTTCCGGGGACAGGGGGCGATCGGCTCCTACAATGAGCAGTTCTTC.

This clonotype came up a few times. This sequence joins TRBV6-5 and TRBJ1-2, with no clear D. The V and J ends lost 1 base and 4 bases respectively, with 10 bases between them. The germline V gene has CDR1 MNHEY and CDR2 SVGAGI. The CDR3 extends over 14 amino acids. CDR3 sequence reads: CASSYYGQLYGYTF. DNA of the CDR3: TGTGCCAGCAGTTACTATGGGCAGCTCTATGGCTACACCTTC.

The chain uses TRBV20-1 and TRBJ2-3, with 9 bases matching TRBD1. The CDR3 length is 15 residues. Losses at the gene ends were 3 bases for V and 5 bases for J; bases not matched to a gene: 9. Germline CDR1 DFQATT, CDR2 SNEGSKA (reference sequence). In DNA form, the CDR3 reads TGCAGTGCTAGGGACAGGGGAGGGGGTGAAGATACGCAGTATTTT. Its protein is CSARDRGGGEDTQYF.

This clonotype was recorded many times. This chain joins TRBV27 and TRBJ1-2; D not resolved. The V gene's germline CDR1 is MNHEY and CDR2 SMNVEV (reference sequence). This CDR3 is 14 amino acids long. V dropped 2 bases and J dropped 0 bases, with 7 bases sitting between them. The CDR3 loop reads CASSLRGTNYGYTF. CDR3 nucleotides: TGTGCCAGCAGTTTACGGGGAACTAACTATGGCTACACCTTC.

This clonotype was found a few times. This chain connects TRBV7-2 to TRBJ1-5, with D perhaps matching TRBD1 (5 bases). The CDR3 sequence is 14 residues long. CDR1 is SGHTA, CDR2 FQGNSA, per germline. V lost 5 bases and J lost 1, with 9 bases in between. CDR3 in DNA: TGTGCCAGCAGCGCTCGACAGAGCAATCAGCCCCAGCATTTT. It yields the protein CASSARQSNQPQHF.

This rearrangement joins TRBV20-1 to TRBJ1-1; D gene ambiguous. Germline lookup yields CDR1 DFQATT and CDR2 SNEGSKA (reference sequence). The CDR3 contains 11 residues. The CDR3: CRGTGNTEAFF. The CDR3 bases are TGCAGGGGAACCGGGAACACTGAAGCTTTCTTT.

This clonotype appeared a few times. The rearrangement uses TRBV7-2 and TRBJ2-1; TRBD2 matches 9 bases. Germline loops: CDR1 SGHTA, CDR2 FQGNSA. Trimming took 8 bases from V and 3 from J; bases not matched to a gene: 8. This CDR3 is 15 amino acids long. DNA of the CDR3: TGTGCCAGCGGCGATAGCGGGGGCTACTACAATGAGCAGTTCTTC. This translates into CASGDSGGYYNEQFF.

This chain connects TRBV7-2 to TRBJ1-4, with 8 bases matching TRBD1. J gave up 5 bases and V 6 bases, and 2 bases lay outside the gene matches. The CDR3 is 13 residues long. CDR1 SGHTA and CDR2 FQGNSA come from the germline V gene. CDR3 nucleotides: TGTGCCAGCAGACAGGGGGGGAATGAAAAACTGTTTTTT. It translates to CASRQGGNEKLFF.

This clonotype has just a few counts. The rearrangement links TRBV4-3 to TRBJ2-4, with 12 nucleotides matching TRBD2. Germline values: CDR1 LGHNA, CDR2 YSLEER. V lost 0 bases, J lost 8 bases, and 11 bases stayed unmatched. This CDR3 contains 18 residues. CDR3 DNA sequence: TGCGCCAGCAGCCAAGAGGCGACTAGCGGGGGCTCTAGGGACATTCAGTACTTC. This gives the protein CASSQEATSGGSRDIQYF.

The V gene is TRBV6-2 or TRBV6-3, the J gene TRBJ1-5; D perhaps matches TRBD1 (5 bases). The CDR3 has 16 residues. Trimming cost V 7 bases and J 7 bases, with 23 bases left between them. Germline V CDR1 and CDR2: MNHEY, SVGEGT. The CDR3 DNA is TGTGCCAGCACCCAAGGACTAGCGGGGGGGAGGCAGCCCCAGCATTTT. Its translation: CASTQGLAGGRQPQHF.

The sample holds a few counts of this clonotype. The chain employs TRBV28 and TRBJ1-6; 7 positions match TRBD1. The CDR3 extends over 15 amino acids. Losses at the gene ends were 5 bases for V and 10 bases for J; bases not matched to a gene: 11. The germline gives CDR1 MDHEN, CDR2 SYDVKM. The CDR3 DNA reads as TGTGCCAGCAGTCTAACGGACAGGTTACTCTCACCCCTCCACTTT. The encoded protein is CASSLTDRLLSPLHF.

This clonotype has at least ten counts. The chain recombines TRBV7-2 with TRBJ1-5; possibly TRBD1 for D (5 bases). The CDR3 runs to 13 residues. Per germline, CDR1 SGHTA and CDR2 FQGNSA. Trimming shortened V by 6 bases and J by 4 bases, and 10 bases separated the two germline ends. In DNA form, the CDR3 reads TGTGCCAGCAGTTCAGGGCGGAATCAGCCCCAGCATTTT. Translating it yields CASSSGRNQPQHF.